This TCR beta chain appears in the sequencing data of a study of shared clonotypes between healthy human individuals (dated by TCRdb to 2018 to 2021). Background for the entire study: Two women and a few men aged 18 to 49 years were included in the cohort. To increase sequencing depth and limit assay-specific biases, TCR repertoire library preparation and sequencing were carried out by different laboratories using diverse techniques. For each donor, CD4 naive and CD4 memory were each run on three plates, CD8 naive on two plates, and CD8 memory on one plate. Per donor, leukapheresis produced somewhere between about 0.8 and 9.5 billion PBMCs. The study deeply sequenced blood TCR repertoires of about 5 healthy adults to estimate repertoire size and the extent of clonotype sharing between individuals. What the work shows at the level of the full study, not this receptor alone: Because the study included only a small number of donors, the genetic and exposure-history diversity represented was limited. Across a few donors, around 5% of naive CD4, over 3% of naive CD8, about 2.3% of memory CD4, and approximately 0.42% of memory CD8 clonotypes were shared. Higher generation probabilities were observed for clonotypes shared by all four sorted-subset donors than for non-shared clonotypes. Naive subsets generally had larger estimated clonotype richness than memory subsets. Sampling was limited to blood, and TCR repertoires in tissue likely differ from TCR repertoires in blood. Pairwise subsampling led to the expectation that sequencing depth would affect the degree of clonotype sharing among donors. Rarefaction of sorted-subset datasets indicated incomplete sequencing despite the large sequencing depth.

Using the deep immunoSEQ assay, multiplex PCR amplified TCR CDR3 regions from genomic DNA. Extracted genomic DNA from each cell subset was distributed evenly across all wells of several immunoSEQ 96-well plates, and each plate was treated as a replicate. For sorted subsets, 200 to 250 ng genomic DNA, equal to some 28,000 T cell genomes, was loaded into each replicate PCR. The purified libraries were quantified using a Qubit 3.0 fluorometer, sized with a Bioanalyzer 2100, and then quantified again using the KAPA Library Quantification kit. Each immunoSEQ 96-well plate was sequenced on its own single-read 150-cycle Illumina NextSeq 550 flow cell. As for the authors' bioinformatics: Because the immunoSEQ output included only junctional sequences and no quality scores, the filtering could not be the same as the filtering used for full-length reads. Sequences were annotated with PyIR, a Python wrapper for IgBLAST v1.9, using IMGT germline references to assign V/J genes and CDR3. Reads were filtered out if the reads had weak V/J assignments (E-value above 1e-6), no CDR3, stop codons, out-of-frame junctions, or ambiguous translated residues. V3J clonotypes were defined as sequences sharing the same inferred V gene, J gene, and CDR3 amino acid sequence. Percentage overlap between repertoires was computed as shared unique clonotypes divided by the size of the smaller repertoire. Richness of each repertoire was evaluated using RTK rarefaction, the Chao1 estimator, and Recon v2.1 estimates of unobserved clonotypes. Generation probabilities were computed with OLGA for all TCRbeta clonotypes obtained by the gDNA method from a few donors. The table comes from immuneACCESS by way of TCRdb, which keeps in-frame sequences with V and J called. Part of the clones is missing from these tables; in studies checked, under half for an unresolved V gene and the rest for unknown reasons. D and trimming were read from the DNA, whereas the V and J calls and clone size are those reported in that table. The sample yields more than 2 million clones; 90% to 97% were counted once. The ten largest make up approximately 0.13% of the sample.

A note on this clone: Its antigen has not been determined. Per-base qualities were not stored, and no clone one base away is much larger. This same CDR3 is encoded by further DNA sequences in the sample.

The donors were healthy, HIV-negative adults who had no recently reported acute infections or vaccinations. Every donor was a Caucasian adult living in Nashville, Tennessee, USA. Magnetic negative selection was used to enrich CD4+ T cells, after which naive cells were positively selected on CD45RA and the negative fraction became the memory subset. After blood collection by leukapheresis, PBMCs were isolated using Ficoll-Histopaque density gradient centrifugation and then cryopreserved in the vapor phase of liquid nitrogen. Analytical flow cytometry was used to check the purity and quantity of each magnetically sorted T cell population. From each sorted fraction, genomic DNA was isolated and quantified by UV absorbance on a Nanodrop 2000c. The junction shows trimming of 1 base on V and 4 bases on J, and the gene matches do not reach 3 bases of it. The CDR3 has 15 amino acids, counting the end cysteine and phenylalanine. The kept DNA is CDR3 alone, 45 bases in frame from the first base. Taken from the germline V gene, the CDR1 and CDR2 loops are SGHAT and FQNNGV.

The chain was built from TRBV11-2 and TRBJ2-3; TRBD2 lines up with 9 middle nucleotides. The specimen was naive CD4+ T cells sorted from blood. The cell subset or site label, read with the paper, signifies: CD45RA+ positively selected. This TCR came from a man younger than 35 in good health. The CDR3 loop reads CASSLVAGGADTQYF. The DNA sequence is given as TGTGCCAGCAGCTTAGTTGCGGGAGGGGCAGATACGCAGTATTTT.